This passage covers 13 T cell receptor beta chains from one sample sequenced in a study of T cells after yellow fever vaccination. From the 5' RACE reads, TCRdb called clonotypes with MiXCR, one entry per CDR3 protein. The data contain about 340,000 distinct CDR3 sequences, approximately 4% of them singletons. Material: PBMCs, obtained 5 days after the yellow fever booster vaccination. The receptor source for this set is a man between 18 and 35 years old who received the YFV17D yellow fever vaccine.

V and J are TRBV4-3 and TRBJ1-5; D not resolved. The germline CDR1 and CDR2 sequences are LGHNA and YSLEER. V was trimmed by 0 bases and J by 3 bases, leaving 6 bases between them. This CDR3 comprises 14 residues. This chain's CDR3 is CASSQDSNNQPQHF. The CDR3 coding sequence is TGCGCCAGCAGCCAAGACAGTAACAATCAGCCCCAGCATTTT.

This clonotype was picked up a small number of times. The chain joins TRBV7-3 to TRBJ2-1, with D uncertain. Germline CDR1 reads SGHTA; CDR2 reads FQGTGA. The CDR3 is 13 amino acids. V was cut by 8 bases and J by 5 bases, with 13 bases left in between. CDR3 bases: TGTGCCAGCGCCCCGGCCCGGGACAATGAGCAGTTCTTC. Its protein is CASAPARDNEQFF.

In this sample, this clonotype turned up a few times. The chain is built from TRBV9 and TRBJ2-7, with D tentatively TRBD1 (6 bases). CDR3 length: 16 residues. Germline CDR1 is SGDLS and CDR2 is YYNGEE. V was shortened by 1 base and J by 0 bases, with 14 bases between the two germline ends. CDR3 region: CASSVSTGSSSYEQYF. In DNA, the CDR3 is TGTGCCAGCAGCGTATCAACAGGGTCGAGCTCCTACGAGCAGTACTTC.

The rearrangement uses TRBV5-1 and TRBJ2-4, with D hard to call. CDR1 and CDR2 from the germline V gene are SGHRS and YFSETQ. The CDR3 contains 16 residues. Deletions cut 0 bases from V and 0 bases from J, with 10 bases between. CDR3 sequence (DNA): TGCGCCAGCAGCTTGGGTAGTATCGGAGCCAAAAACATTCAGTACTTC. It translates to CASSLGSIGAKNIQYF.

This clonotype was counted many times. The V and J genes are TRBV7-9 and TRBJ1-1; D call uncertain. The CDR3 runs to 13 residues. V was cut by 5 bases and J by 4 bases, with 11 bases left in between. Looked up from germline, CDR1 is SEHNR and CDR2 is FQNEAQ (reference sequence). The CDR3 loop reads CASSPQSGTEAFF. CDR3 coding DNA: TGTGCCAGCAGCCCACAATCGGGCACTGAAGCTTTCTTT.

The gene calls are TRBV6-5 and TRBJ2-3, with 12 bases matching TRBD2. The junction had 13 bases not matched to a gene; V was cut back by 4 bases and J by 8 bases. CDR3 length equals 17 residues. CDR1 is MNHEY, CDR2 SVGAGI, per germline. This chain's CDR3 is CASSSRGRPSGGGTQYF. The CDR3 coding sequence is TGTGCCAGCAGTTCCCGCGGTCGGCCTAGCGGGGGGGGTACGCAGTATTTT.

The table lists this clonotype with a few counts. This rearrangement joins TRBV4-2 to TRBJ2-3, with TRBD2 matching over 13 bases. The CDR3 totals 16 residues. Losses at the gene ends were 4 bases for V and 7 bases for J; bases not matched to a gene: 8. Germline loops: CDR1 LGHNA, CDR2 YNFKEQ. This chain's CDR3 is CASSLTSGGEWNTQYF. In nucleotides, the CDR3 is TGTGCCAGCAGCCTCACTAGCGGGGGGGAGTGGAATACGCAGTATTTT.

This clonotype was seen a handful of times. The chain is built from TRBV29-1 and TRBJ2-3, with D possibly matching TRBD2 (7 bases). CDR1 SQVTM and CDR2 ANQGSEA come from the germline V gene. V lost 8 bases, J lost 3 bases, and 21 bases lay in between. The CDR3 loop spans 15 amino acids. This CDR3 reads CSPPSGGLGTDTQYF. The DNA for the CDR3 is TGCAGCCCGCCGTCGGGGGGCCTGGGAACAGATACGCAGTATTTT.

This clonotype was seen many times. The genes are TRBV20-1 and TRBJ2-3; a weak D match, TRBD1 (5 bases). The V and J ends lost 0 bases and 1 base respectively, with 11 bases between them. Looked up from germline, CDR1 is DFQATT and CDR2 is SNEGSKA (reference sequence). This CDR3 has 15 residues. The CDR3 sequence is CSARDPTGRTDTQYF. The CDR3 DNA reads TGCAGTGCTAGAGATCCAACAGGCCGCACAGATACGCAGTATTTT.

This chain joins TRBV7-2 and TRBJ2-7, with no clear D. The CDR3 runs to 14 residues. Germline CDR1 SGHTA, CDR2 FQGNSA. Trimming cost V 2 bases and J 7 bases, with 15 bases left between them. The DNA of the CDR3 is TGTGCCAGCAGCTTAACCCCAGGCCTAGGTGAGCAGTACTTC. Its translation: CASSLTPGLGEQYF.

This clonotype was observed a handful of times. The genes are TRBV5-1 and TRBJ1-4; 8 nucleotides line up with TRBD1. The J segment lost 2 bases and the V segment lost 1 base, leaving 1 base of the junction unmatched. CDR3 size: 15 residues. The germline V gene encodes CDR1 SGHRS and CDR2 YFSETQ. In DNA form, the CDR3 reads TGCGCCAGCAGCTTGAACAGGGGGACTAATGAAAAACTGTTTTTT. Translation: CASSLNRGTNEKLFF.

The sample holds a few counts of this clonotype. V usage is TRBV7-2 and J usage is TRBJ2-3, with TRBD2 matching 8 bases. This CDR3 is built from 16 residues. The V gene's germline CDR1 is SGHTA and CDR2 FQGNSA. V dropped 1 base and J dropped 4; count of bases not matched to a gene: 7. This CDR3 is CASSLVAGQTSDTQYF. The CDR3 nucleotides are TGTGCCAGCAGCTTAGTAGCGGGACAAACATCAGATACGCAGTATTTT.

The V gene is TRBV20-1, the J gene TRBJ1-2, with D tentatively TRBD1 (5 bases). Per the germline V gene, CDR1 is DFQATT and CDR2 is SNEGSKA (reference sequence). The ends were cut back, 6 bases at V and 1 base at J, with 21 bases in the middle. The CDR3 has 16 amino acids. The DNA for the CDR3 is TGCAGTGCGCCGATCACGCGAGGGACCGTTAACTATGGCTACACCTTC. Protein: CSAPITRGTVNYGYTF.